This T cell receptor (beta chain) comes out of a study of blood T cells in healthy people across ages. The study's findings and limits: Strongly correlated with naive T cell percentage was TCR beta diversity.

The second PCR ran roughly 6 to 11 cycles with a sample-barcoded 5' primer and J-beta primers. One entry per CDR3 protein results from TCRdb running MiXCR on the 5' RACE reads. The sample yields fewer than 1,200,000 distinct CDR3 sequences, roughly a quarter seen once. Per sample, a minimum of 6 million PBMCs were isolated. Concerning this clonotype: Its cognate antigen is unknown.

CDR3 length: 14 residues. From germline, CDR1 is DFQATT and CDR2 SNEGSKA (reference sequence). Trimming took off 3 bases at V and 1 base at J, with 10 bases between the two ends. These data also formed part of another study, on T cells of mothers and their children. That paper notes: Thymic selection molds TCR recombination output in a comparable way in related and unrelated pairs. Overlap measured in related mother-child pairs was slightly, non-significantly higher than in unrelated pairs.

Sequences were obtained from blood. This TCR was recovered from a girl aged 2 to 10 in good health. This chain connects TRBV20-1 to TRBJ2-1; D ambiguous. The CDR3 is CSARGNVSYNEQFF. CDR3 in DNA: TGCAGTGCTAGGGGGAACGTTTCCTACAATGAGCAGTTCTTC.